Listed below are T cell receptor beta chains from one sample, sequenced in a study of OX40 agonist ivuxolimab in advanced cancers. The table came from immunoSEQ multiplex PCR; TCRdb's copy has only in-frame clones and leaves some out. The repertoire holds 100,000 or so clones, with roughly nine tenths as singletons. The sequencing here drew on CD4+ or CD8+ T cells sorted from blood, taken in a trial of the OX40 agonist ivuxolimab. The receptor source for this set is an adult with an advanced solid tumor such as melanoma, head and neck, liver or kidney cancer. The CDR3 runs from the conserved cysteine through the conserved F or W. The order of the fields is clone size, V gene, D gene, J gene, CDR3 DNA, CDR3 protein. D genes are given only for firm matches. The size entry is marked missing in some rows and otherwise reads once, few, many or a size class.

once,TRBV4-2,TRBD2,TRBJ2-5,TGTGCCAGCAGCCAAGCTGGGAGCGGGAGAGAGACCCAGTACTTC,CASSQAGSGRETQYF
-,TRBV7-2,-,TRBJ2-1,TGTGCCAGCAGCTTATCCGCGGGCCGCTCCTACAATGAGCAGTTCTTC,CASSLSAGRSYNEQFF
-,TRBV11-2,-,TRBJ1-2,TGTGCCAGCAGCTTAGGGGGGGAGTACGGCTATGGCTACACCTTC,CASSLGGEYGYGYTF
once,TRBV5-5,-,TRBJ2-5,TGTGCCAGCAGAAGCGCGGGGTTCCAAGAGACCCAGTACTTC,CASRSAGFQETQYF
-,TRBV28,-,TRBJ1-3,TGTGCCAGCAGTTCGAACACCTTAAGTGGCAGTGGAAACACCATATATTTT,CASSSNTLSGSGNTIYF
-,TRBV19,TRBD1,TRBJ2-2,TGTGCCAGTAGTTCTGGGACAGGAAACACCGGGGAGCTGTTTTTT,CASSSGTGNTGELFF
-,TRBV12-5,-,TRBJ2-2,TGTGCTAGTGGTTTGGACAACACCGGGGAGCTGTTTTTT,CASGLDNTGELFF
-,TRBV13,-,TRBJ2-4,TGTGCCAGCAGCCAGAGCCGGGACGGCAAAAACATTCAGTACTTC,CASSQSRDGKNIQYF
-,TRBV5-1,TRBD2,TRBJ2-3,TGCGCCAGCAGCTTTGAGACTAGCGGGAGGGCCTCCACAGATACGCAGTATTTT,CASSFETSGRASTDTQYF
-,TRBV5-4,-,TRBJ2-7,TGTGCCAGCAGCTCAGGGTCCTACGAGCAGTACTTC,CASSSGSYEQYF
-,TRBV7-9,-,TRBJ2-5,TGTGCCAGCGGTCAGGGTTCGGAGACCCAGTACTTC,CASGQGSETQYF
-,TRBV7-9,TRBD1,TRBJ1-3,TGTGCCAGCAGCCCAAGGGGACAGGCTGTCTCTGGAAACACCATATATTTT,CASSPRGQAVSGNTIYF
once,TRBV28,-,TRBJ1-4,TGTGCCAGCAGAGGGCCCGGGGCCACGCTTTTT,CASRGPGATLF
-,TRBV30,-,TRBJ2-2,TGTGCCTGGAGTAGCTGGCACTTGACCGGGGAGCTGTTTTTT,CAWSSWHLTGELFF
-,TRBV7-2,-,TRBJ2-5,TGTGCCAGCAGCTTTCAAATAGGGCAAGAGACCCAGTACTTC,CASSFQIGQETQYF
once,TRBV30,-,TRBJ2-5,TGTGCCTGGAGTGTACAAGAGACCCAGTACTTC,CAWSVQETQYF